This T cell receptor (beta chain) appears in the sequencing data of a study of blood T cell repertoires in COVID-19 (dated by TCRdb to the early 2020s). About the study as a whole: Samples from collaborators originated in the United States, Italy and Spain and spanned both the acute and convalescent phases of COVID-19. A freely available public database, intended as a resource for researchers studying the immune response to SARS-CoV-2, is where the repertoires were released. The material from the prospective study consisted of cDNA or gDNA derived from T cells, B-cell-depleted T cells, or PBMCs. Where HLA class I and class II types were available, the types were taken from metadata supplied by the sample provider, not from assay-based typing. Subjects who had been exposed to COVID-19, were actively infected with it, or had recovered from it provided the deeply sampled blood TCRbeta repertoires that made up the dataset. Nearly every sample came with metadata listing a de-identified subject ID, COVID-19 status, age in years and sex. The samples were drawn from two sources: the first 160 participants of the ongoing ImmuneRACE study, and 1,254 subjects contributed by 6 global collaborators.

Details on this clone: Its specific antigen is unknown. Base qualities are missing; no much larger clone stands one base away.

TCRbeta CDR3 regions were amplified from genomic DNA by means of the immunoSEQ Assay, a bias-controlled multiplex PCR. Regarding the original processing steps: The number of nucleated cells in each sample was estimated from the amplification of reference gene primers within the assay. Sequence reads were collapsed and filtered to measure the absolute abundance of every unique TCRbeta CDR3 rearrangement. Productive Simpson clonality was computed per sample as the square root of Simpson's diversity index over productive rearrangements. In TCRdb, the immuneACCESS table is reduced to in-frame sequences with V and J assigned. These tables do not hold every clone; where another copy was compared, an unresolved V gene accounts for under half, and the others remain unexplained. V, J and clone size were drawn from that table, and D and trimming were deduced from the DNA. This sample has roughly 90,000 clones in its table, and approximately 88% of those were observed once. 25% to 40% of the sample comes from the top ten.

The collaborating institutions used their own protocols to collect whole blood in K2EDTA tubes. For TCRbeta analysis, collaborators shipped samples in one of three forms: frozen whole blood, isolated PBMCs, or DNA extracted from either of those sample types. Overall study results and their limits: The quantity of clinical and demographic metadata differed by source and by participant and was supplied without curation.

Trimming at the junction amounts to 0 bases on V and 2 bases on J, and the germline ends lie 2 bases apart. The CDR3 contains 12 residues, cysteine and phenylalanine counted. Only the CDR3 part of the read is kept: 36 bases, read in frame from the first base. Reading the germline V gene gives CDR1 SGHDT and CDR2 YYEEEE. This clonotype was obtained from a woman aged 80 or older with active or convalescent COVID-19. Recombination connected TRBV5-6 to TRBJ1-1; there is no confident call for the D gene. Material for sequencing was peripheral blood. This receptor carries the CDR3 CASSLVNTEAFF. The DNA sequence follows: TGTGCCAGCAGCTTGGTAAACACTGAAGCTTTCTTT.